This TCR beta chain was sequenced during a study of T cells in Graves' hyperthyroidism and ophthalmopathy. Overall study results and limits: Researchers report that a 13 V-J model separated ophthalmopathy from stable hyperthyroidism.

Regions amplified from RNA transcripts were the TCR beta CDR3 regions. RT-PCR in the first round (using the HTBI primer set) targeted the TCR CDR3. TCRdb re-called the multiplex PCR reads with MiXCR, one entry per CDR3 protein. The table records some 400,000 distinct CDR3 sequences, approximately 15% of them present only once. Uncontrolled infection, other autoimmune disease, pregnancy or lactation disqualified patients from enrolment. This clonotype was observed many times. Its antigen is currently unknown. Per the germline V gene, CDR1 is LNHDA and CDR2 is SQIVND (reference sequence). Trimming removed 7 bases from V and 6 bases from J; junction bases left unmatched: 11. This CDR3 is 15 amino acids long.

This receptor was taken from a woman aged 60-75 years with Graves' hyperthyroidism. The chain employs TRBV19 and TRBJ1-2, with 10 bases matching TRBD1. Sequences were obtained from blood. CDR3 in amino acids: CASTHTGTGDDGYTF. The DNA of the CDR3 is TGTGCCAGTACCCACACCGGGACAGGGGACGATGGCTACACCTTC.